These 6 T cell receptor beta chains share one sample of origin, sequenced in a study of CD4 T cells in relation to SARS-CoV-2 and coronaviruses. CD4+ T cells from unexposed donors were obtained before the COVID-19 pandemic (2011-2018). CD4+ T cells were isolated from the cells after around 10 days of culture. Method: immunoSEQ multiplex PCR; TCRdb's copy keeps in-frame clones and lacks some. The sample holds 16,000 or so clones; roughly four fifths are singletons and the top ten take under 50%. No antigen has been assigned to these receptors. Sequencing used CD4+ T cells from PBMCs, cultured in vitro. The source is a human donor in good health.

The chain has TRBV7-9 and TRBJ1-1; D is unclear. Trimming removed 6 bases from V and 1 base from J, with 9 bases in between. This CDR3 comprises 13 residues. Germline V gene data show CDR1 as SEHNR and CDR2 as FQNEAQ (reference sequence). The CDR3 sequence: CASRLQRNTEAFF. The CDR3, as DNA: TGTGCCAGCAGACTACAGCGGAACACTGAAGCTTTCTTT.

The chain links TRBV19 to TRBJ2-5, with D unclear. Per the germline V gene, CDR1 is LNHDA and CDR2 is SQIVND (reference sequence). Trimming shortened V by 2 bases and J by 2 bases, and 3 bases separated the two germline ends. This CDR3 is 12 amino acids long. CDR3 sequence reads: CASSINQETQYF. Here the CDR3 DNA reads TGTGCCAGTAGTATAAATCAAGAGACCCAGTACTTC.

The genes are TRBV7-3 and TRBJ1-1; 10 bases are shared with TRBD1. The CDR3 runs to 14 residues. CDR1 and CDR2 (germline): SGHTA, FQGTGA. V was pared by 4 bases and J by 6 bases, with 5 bases of the junction left unmatched. CDR3 DNA sequence: TGTGCCAGCAGCTCCGGGGACAGGGGTTCTGAAGCTTTCTTT. Residues: CASSSGDRGSEAFF.

The sample holds one count of this clone. The chain combines TRBV9 with TRBJ2-2; D gene uncertain. The CDR3 has 15 amino acids. The germline CDR1 and CDR2 sequences are SGDLS and YYNGEE. V lost 0 bases to trimming and J lost 3 bases, with 9 bases between them. The DNA for the CDR3 is TGTGCCAGCAGCGTAGCGAGCACCGACACCGGGGAGCTGTTTTTT. This gives the protein CASSVASTDTGELFF.

This clone was seen a few times. The V call is TRBV3-1 (or the pseudogene TRBV3-2), the J call TRBJ1-2; D is unresolved. The germline V gene has CDR1 LGHDT and CDR2 YNNKEL (reference sequence). The CDR3 is 11 residues long. Between the trimmed V and J ends, which lost 5 bases and 8 bases, there was a span of 9 bases. This CDR3 reads CASSDSGGYTF. The CDR3, as DNA: TGTGCCAGCAGCGATTCAGGAGGCTACACCTTC.

The rearrangement uses TRBV15 and TRBJ1-4; perhaps TRBD1 as D (6 bases). V shed 1 base and J shed 7 bases, with 13 bases lying between them. CDR1 and CDR2 from the germline V gene are LNHNV and YYDKDF (reference sequence). The CDR3 covers 15 residues. CDR3 coding DNA: TGTGCCACCAGCAGAGTTTCAGGGGTTAGTGAAAAACTGTTTTTT. It specifies CATSRVSGVSEKLFF. Drawing the rest from reference TRBV15 and TRBJ1-4, the complete variable domain is DAMVIQNPRYQVTQFGKPVTLSCSQTLNHNVMYWYQQKSSQAPKLLFHYYDKDFNNEADTPDNFQSRRPNTSFCFLDIRSPGLGDTAMYLCATSRVSGVSEKLFFGSGTQLSVL.